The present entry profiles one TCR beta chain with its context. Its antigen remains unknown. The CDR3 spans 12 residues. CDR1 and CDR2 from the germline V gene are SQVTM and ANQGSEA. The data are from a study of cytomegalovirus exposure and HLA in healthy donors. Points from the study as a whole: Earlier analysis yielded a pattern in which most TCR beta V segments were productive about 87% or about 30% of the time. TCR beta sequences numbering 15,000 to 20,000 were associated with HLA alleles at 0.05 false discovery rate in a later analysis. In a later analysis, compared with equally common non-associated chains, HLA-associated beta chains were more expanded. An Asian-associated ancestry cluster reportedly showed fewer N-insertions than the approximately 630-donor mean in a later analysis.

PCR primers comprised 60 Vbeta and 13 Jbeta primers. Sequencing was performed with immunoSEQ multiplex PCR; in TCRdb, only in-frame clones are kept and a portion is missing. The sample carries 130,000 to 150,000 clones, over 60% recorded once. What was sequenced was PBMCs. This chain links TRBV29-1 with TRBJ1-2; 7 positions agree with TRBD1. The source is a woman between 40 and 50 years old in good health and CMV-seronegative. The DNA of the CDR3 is TGCAGGGCCGGGCAGGGGGAATCTGGCTACACCTTC. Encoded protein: CRAGQGESGYTF. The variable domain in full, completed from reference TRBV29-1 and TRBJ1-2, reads SAVISQKPSRDICQRGTSLTIQCQVDSQVTMMFWYRQQPGQSLTLIATANQGSEATYESGFVIDKFPISRPNLTFSTLTVSNMSPEDSSIYLCRAGQGESGYTFGSGTRLTVV.